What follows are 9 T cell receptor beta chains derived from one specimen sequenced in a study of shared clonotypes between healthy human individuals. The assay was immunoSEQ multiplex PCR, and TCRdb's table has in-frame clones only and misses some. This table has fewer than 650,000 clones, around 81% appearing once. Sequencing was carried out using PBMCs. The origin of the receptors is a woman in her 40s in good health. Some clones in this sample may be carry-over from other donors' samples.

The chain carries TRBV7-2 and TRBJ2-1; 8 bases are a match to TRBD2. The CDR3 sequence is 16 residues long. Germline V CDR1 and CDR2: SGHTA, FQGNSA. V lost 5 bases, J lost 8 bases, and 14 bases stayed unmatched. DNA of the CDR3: TGTGCCAGCAGCCGGGGGAGTAGCGGGACTGGTGATGAGCAGTTCTTC. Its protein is CASSRGSSGTGDEQFF.

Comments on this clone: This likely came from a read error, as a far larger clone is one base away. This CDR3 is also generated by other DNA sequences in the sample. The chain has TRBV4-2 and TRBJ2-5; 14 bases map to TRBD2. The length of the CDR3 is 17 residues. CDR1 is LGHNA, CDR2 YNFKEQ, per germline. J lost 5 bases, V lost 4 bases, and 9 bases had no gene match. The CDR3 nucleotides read TGTGCCAGCAGCCCGCGACTAGCGGGAGGGATGGAGGAGACCCAGTACTTC. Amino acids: CASSPRLAGGMEETQYF.

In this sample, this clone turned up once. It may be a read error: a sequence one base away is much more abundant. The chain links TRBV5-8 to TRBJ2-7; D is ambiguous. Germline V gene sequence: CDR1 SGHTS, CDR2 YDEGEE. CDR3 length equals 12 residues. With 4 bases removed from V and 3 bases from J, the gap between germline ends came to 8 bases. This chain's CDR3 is CASSPDGYEQYF. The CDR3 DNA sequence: TGTGCCAGCAGCCCGGACGGCTACGAGCAGTACTTC.

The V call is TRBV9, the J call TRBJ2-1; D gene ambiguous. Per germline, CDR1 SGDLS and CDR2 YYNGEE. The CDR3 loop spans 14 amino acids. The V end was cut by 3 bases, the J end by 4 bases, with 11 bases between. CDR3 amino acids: CASSAYDRYNEQFF. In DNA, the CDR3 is TGTGCCAGCAGCGCGTACGACCGATACAATGAGCAGTTCTTC. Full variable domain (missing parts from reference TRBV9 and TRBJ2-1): DSGVTQTPKHLITATGQRVTLRCSPRSGDLSVYWYQQSLDQGLQFLIQYYNGEERAKGNILERFSAQQFPDLHSELNLSSLELGDSALYFCASSAYDRYNEQFFGPGTRLTVL.

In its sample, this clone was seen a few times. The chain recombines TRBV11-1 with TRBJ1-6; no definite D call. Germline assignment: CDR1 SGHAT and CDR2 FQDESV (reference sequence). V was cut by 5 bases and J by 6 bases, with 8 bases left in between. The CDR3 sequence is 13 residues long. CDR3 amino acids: CASSPGFNSPLHF. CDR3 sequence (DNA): TGTGCCAGCAGCCCGGGCTTTAATTCACCCCTCCACTTT.

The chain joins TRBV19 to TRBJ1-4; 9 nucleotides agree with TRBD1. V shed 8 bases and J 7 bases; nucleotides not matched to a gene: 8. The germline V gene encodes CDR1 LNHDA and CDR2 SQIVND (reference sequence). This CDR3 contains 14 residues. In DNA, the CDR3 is TGTGCCAGTGGGACAGGGAGGAATGGTGAAAAACTGTTTTTT. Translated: CASGTGRNGEKLFF.

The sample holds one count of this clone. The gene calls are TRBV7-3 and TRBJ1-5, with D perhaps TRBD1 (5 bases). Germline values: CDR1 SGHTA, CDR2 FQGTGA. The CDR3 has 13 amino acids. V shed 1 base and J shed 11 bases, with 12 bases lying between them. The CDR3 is CASSLMQGSAQHF. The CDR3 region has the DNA TGTGCCAGCAGCTTAATGCAGGGATCGGCCCAGCATTTT.

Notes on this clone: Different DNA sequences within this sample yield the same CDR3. CDR3 sequence (DNA): TGTGCCAGCAGTTTTAGGAACACCGGGGAGCTGTTTTTT. Its translation: CASSFRNTGELFF. The chain has TRBV27 and TRBJ2-2; no clear D. Germline CDR1 and CDR2: MNHEY and SMNVEV (reference sequence). Deletions cut 3 bases from V and 1 base from J, with 3 bases between. This CDR3 contains 13 residues.

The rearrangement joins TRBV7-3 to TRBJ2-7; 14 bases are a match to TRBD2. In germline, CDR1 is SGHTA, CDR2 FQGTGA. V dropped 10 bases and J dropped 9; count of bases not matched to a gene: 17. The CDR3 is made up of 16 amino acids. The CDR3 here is CATPPLRGLAGVRQYF. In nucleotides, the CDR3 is TGTGCCACCCCACCCCTTAGGGGACTAGCGGGAGTACGGCAGTACTTC.